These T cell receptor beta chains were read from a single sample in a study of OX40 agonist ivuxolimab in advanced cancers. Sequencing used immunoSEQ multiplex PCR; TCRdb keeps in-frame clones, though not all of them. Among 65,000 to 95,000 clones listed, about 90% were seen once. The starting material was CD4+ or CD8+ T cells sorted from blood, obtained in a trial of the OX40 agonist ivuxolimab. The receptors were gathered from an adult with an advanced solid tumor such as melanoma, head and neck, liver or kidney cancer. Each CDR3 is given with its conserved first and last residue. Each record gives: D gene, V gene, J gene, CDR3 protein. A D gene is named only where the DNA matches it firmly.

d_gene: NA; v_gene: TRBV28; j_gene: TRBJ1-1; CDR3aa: CASKVTTEAFF
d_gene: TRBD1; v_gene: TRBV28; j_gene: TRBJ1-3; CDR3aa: CASSRTGAEVAGNTIYF
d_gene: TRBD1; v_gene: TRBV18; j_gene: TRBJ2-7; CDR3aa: CASSPRTGDPYEQYF
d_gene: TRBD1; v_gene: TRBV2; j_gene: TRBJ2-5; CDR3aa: CASQRDREVGETQYF
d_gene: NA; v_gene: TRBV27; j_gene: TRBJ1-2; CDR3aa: CASSLSTGFNYGYTF
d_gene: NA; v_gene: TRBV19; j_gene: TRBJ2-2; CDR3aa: CASSSRSFTGELFF
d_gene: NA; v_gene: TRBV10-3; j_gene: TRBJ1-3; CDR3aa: CAISESYSASGNTIYF
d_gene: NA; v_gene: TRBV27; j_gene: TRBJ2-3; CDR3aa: CASSFGHTDTQYF
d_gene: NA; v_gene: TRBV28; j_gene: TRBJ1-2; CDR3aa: CASSLQGRSNYGYTF
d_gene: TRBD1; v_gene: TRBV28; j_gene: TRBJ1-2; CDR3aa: CASSYGDRGEVTF
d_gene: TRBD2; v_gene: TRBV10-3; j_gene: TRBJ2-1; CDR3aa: CAISESGGGFLDEQFF
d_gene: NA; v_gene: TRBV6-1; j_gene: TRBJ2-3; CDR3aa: CASRIQGSGPDTQYF
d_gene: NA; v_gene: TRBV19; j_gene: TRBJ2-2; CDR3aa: CASRAGQTNTGELFF
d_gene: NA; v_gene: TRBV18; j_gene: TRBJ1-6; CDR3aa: CASSSGAGNSPLHF
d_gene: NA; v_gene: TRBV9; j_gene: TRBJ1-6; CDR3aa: CASSPSGTYNSPLHF
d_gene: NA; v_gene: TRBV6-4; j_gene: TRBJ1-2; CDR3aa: CASSPLGGVDGYTF
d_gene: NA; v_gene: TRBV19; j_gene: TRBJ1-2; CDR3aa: CARRGYTF